The sequence of this TCR beta chain was determined in a study of T cell repertoires in cytomegalovirus infection. Details on this clonotype: The antigen is not known.

TCRdb reanalysed the reads using MiXCR and keeps one entry per CDR3 protein. This sample yields hundreds of thousands of distinct CDR3 sequences, of which 33% are seen a single time; over 15% belongs to the top ten. The V end was cut by 2 bases, the J end by 2 bases, with 9 bases between. This CDR3 is 14 amino acids long. The germline gives CDR1 MNHNY, CDR2 SVGAGI (reference sequence). The V and J genes are TRBV6-6 and TRBJ2-5; the D gene is possibly TRBD1 (5 bases). The sequence was collected from a human donor in good health (CMV status not recorded). Some clones in this sample may be carry-over from other donors' samples. The material was cultured PBMCs, obtained from culture after CMV antigen stimulation. This CDR3 reads CASSYPQGQETQYF. In nucleotides, the CDR3 is TGTGCCAGCAGTTACCCTCAGGGTCAAGAGACCCAGTACTTC.